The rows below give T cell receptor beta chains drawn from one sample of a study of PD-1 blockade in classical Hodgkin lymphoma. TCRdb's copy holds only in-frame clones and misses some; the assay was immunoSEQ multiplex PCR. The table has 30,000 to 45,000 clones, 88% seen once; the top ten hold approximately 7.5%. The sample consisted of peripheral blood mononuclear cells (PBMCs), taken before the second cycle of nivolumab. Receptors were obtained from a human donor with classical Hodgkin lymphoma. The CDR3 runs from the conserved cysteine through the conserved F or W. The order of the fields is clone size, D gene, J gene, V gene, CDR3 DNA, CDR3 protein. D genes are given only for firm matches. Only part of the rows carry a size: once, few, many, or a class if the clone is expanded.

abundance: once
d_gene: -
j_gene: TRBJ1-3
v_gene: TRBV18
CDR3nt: TGTGCCAGCTCACCATCGTCGTTTCTCTCTGGAAACACCATATATTTT
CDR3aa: CASSPSSFLSGNTIYF

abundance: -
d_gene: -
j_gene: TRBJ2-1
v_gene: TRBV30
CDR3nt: TGTGCCTGGGGTTCGGGGGCGAGAGGCAATGAGCAGTTCTTC
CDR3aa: CAWGSGARGNEQFF

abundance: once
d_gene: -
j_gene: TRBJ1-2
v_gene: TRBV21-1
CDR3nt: TGTGCCAGCAGCACGAGACCCAACTATGGCTACACCTTC
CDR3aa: CASSTRPNYGYTF

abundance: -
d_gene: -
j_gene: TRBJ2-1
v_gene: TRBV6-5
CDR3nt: TGTGCCAGCAGTGAAGTGGGGAGCAATGAGCAGTTCTTC
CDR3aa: CASSEVGSNEQFF

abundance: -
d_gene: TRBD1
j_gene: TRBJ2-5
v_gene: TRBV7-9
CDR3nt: TGTGCCAGCAGGTTAACAGGGGGCCATGTCCGAGAGACCCAGTACTTC
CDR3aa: CASRLTGGHVRETQYF

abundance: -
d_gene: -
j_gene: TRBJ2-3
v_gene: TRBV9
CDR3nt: TGTGCCAGCTCTTGGGCGGGCGGCAAGGATACGCAGTATTTT
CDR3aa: CASSWAGGKDTQYF

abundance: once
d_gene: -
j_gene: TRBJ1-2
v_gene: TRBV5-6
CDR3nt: TGTGCCAGCTGCAGGGGATCTAACTATGGCTACACCTTC
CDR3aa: CASCRGSNYGYTF

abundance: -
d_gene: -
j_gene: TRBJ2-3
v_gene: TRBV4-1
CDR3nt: TGCGCCAGCAGCCAAGAACGTCCCGATACGCAGTATTTT
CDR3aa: CASSQERPDTQYF

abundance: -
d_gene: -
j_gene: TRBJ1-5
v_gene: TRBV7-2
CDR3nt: TGTGCCAGCAGCCTCAGTACCGCTAATCAGCCCCAGCATTTT
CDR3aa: CASSLSTANQPQHF

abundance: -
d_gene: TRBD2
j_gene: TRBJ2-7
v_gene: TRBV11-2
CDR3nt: TGTGCCAGCAGACGTACTAGCGGCTACGAGCAGTACTTC
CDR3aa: CASRRTSGYEQYF

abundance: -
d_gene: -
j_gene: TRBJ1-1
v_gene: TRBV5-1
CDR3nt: TGCGCCAGCAGCTTGGTTCCCGGGGGGAACACTGAGGCTTTCTTT
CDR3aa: CASSLVPGGNTEAFF

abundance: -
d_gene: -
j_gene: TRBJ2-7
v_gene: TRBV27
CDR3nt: TGTGCCAGCAGTTCAGGGATTCACGAGCAGTACTTC
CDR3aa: CASSSGIHEQYF

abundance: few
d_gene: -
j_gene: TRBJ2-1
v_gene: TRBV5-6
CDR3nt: TGTGCCAGCAGCTTGGGAGGGTACAATGAGCAGTTCTTC
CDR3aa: CASSLGGYNEQFF

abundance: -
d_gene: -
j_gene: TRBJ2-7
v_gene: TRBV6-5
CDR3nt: TGTGCCAGCGTCGGGGGAGGGGGCTCCTACGAGCAGTACTTC
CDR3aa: CASVGGGGSYEQYF

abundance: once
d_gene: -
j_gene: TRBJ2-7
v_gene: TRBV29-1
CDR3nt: TGCAGCGTTGAAGATCTTACAGCCTACGAGCAGTACTTC
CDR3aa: CSVEDLTAYEQYF

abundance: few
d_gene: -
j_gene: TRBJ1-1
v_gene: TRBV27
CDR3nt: TGTGCCAGCAGTTTAAGGACCCCTCACCCAGAAGCTTTCTTT
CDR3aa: CASSLRTPHPEAFF

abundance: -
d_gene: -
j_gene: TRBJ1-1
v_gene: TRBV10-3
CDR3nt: TGTGCCATCGGACAGCGCCCGGGGGTGTCTTTCTTT
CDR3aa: CAIGQRPGVSFF

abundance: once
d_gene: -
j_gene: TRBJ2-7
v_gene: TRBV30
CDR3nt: TGTGCCTGGAGTTTTTCCAGGTCCCACGAGCAGTACTTC
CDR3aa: CAWSFSRSHEQYF

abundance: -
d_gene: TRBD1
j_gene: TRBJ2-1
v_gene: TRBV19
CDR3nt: TGTGCCAGTAAAGGGACAGTTCGGAAACGAGACAATGAGCAGTTCTTC
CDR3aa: CASKGTVRKRDNEQFF

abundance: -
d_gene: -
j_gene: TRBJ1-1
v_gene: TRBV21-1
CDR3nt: TGTGCCAGCAGCAATGGGGGACAGGGAAGTAGGAACACTGAAGCTTTCTTT
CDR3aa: CASSNGGQGSRNTEAFF

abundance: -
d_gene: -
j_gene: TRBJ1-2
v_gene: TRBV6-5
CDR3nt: TGTGCCAGCAGCTCGACAGTCTATTATGGCTACACCTTC
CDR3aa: CASSSTVYYGYTF

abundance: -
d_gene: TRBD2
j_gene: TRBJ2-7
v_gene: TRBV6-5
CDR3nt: TGTGCCAGCAGTCGACTAGCGGGAGTCTACGAGCAGTACTTC
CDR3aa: CASSRLAGVYEQYF

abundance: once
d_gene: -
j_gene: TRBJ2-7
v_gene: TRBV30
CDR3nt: TGTGCCTGGAGTACCCTCTACGAGCAGTACTTC
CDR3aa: CAWSTLYEQYF

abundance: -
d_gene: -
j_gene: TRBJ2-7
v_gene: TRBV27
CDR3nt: TGTGCCAGCGGACCCGGGACACCAGGGGTCGTCGAGCAGTACTTC
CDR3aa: CASGPGTPGVVEQYF

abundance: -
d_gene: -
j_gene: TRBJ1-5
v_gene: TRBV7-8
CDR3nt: TGTGCCAGCAGCTTGGTTGGGGGTTCTAGCAATCAGCCCCAGCATTTT
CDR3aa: CASSLVGGSSNQPQHF

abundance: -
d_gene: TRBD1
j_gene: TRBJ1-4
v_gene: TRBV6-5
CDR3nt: TGTGCCAGCAGGATCATGACAGGGATGACGGAACTGTTTTTT
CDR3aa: CASRIMTGMTELFF

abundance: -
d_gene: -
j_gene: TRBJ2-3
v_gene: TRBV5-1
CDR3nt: TGCGCCAGCAGCCCACTTACAGGGTACACAGATACGCAGTATTTT
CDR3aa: CASSPLTGYTDTQYF

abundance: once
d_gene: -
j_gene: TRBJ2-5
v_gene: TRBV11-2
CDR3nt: TGTGCCAGCAGCTTAGAGCGGGAGACCCAGTACTTC
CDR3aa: CASSLERETQYF

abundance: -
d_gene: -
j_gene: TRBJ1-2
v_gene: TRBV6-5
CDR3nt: TGTGCCAGCAATGGGGGGGGAAACTATGGCTACACCTTC
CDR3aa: CASNGGGNYGYTF

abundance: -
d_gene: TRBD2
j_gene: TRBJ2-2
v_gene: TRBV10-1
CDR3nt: TGCGCCAGCAGTGAACACATAGCGGGAGGGCCCGGGGAGCTGTTTTTT
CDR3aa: CASSEHIAGGPGELFF

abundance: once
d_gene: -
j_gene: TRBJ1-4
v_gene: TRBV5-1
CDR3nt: TGCGCCAGCAGCTCCCGTCAGGGCAATGACGAAAAACTGTTCTTT
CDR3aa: CASSSRQGNDEKLFF

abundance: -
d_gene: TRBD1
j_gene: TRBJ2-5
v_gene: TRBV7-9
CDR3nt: TGTGCCAGCAGCACCAGGGGGCCGGAGACCCAGTACTTC
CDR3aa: CASSTRGPETQYF

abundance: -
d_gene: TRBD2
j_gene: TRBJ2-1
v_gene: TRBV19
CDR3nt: TGTGCCAGTAGTATTAGCGGGTGGTCCTACAATGAGCAGTTCTTC
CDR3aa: CASSISGWSYNEQFF